Listed here is a single T cell receptor (beta chain). This record belongs to a study of shared clonotypes between healthy human individuals. The data were produced by immunoSEQ multiplex PCR, yet TCRdb's version contains in-frame clones alone and is incomplete. The repertoire has millions of clones, approximately 95% of them found once; the top ten carry around 1.1%. CD45RO-negative CD8 cells positively selected for CCR7 made up the naive population, which excluded terminally differentiated effector memory CD45RA+ cells. V was cut by 4 bases and J by 1 base, with 20 bases left in between. Per germline, CDR1 LGHNA and CDR2 YNFKEQ. This CDR3 is built from 17 residues.

The sequence was obtained from a man aged 18 to 29 in good health. Sequencing was carried out using naive CD8+ T cells sorted from blood. The gene calls are TRBV4-2 and TRBJ2-7; D is undetermined. The CDR3 is CASSPGPDPGLSYEQYF. For the CDR3, the DNA is TGTGCCAGCAGCCCCGGACCGGACCCAGGTTTGTCCTACGAGCAGTACTTC.